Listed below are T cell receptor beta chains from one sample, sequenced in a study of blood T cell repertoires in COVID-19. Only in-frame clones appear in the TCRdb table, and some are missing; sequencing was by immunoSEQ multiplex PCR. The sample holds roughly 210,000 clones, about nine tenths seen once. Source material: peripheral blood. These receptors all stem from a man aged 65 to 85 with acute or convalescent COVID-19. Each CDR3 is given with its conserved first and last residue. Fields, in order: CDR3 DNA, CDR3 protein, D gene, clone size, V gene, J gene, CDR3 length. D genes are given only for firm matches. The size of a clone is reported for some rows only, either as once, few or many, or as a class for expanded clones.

TGTGCCAGCAGCCATGACAGGGGGTCTATCTACAATGAGCAGTTCTTC	CASSHDRGSIYNEQFF	TRBD1	-	TRBV14	TRBJ2-1	16
TGTGCCAGCAGCCCACCAACAGGGCCTCGGGAGACCCAGTACTTC	CASSPPTGPRETQYF	-	-	TRBV5-6	TRBJ2-5	15
TGTGCCAGCACCAAGCGGGAGGTGAGCGATGAGCAGTTCTTC	CASTKREVSDEQFF	TRBD2	-	TRBV9	TRBJ2-1	14
TGTGCCAGCAGTTCGCCCCCGGGTTACAACCTCGCGAACACCGGGGAGCTGTTTTTT	CASSSPPGYNLANTGELFF	-	-	TRBV27	TRBJ2-2	19
TGTGCTAGTGGTTTGTCCCAGGGTCAAGCCGGGGAGCTGTTTTTT	CASGLSQGQAGELFF	-	-	TRBV12-5	TRBJ2-2	15
TGCGCCAGCAGCTTCCTCGGACAGGTACCCGAGCAGTACTTC	CASSFLGQVPEQYF	TRBD1	-	TRBV5-1	TRBJ2-7	14
TGTGCCAGCAGCTTCGCTGCAGGCCTGAACACCGGGGAGCTGTTTTTT	CASSFAAGLNTGELFF	-	-	TRBV5-6	TRBJ2-2	16
TGTGCCAGCAGCTCCGGACAGAACACTGAAGCTTTCTTT	CASSSGQNTEAFF	-	-	TRBV11-3	TRBJ1-1	13
TGTGCCAGCACCCGTGGGGCCCAGGCTGAAGCTTTCTTT	CASTRGAQAEAFF	-	-	TRBV12-3/TRBV12-4	TRBJ1-1	13
TGCGCCAGCAGCCCCCTGGGACTAGCCAGCACAGATACGCAGTATTTT	CASSPLGLASTDTQYF	TRBD2	-	TRBV5-1	TRBJ2-3	16
TGTGCCAGCAGCGTAGGAGAACTACTGAACACTGAAGCTTTCTTT	CASSVGELLNTEAFF	-	-	TRBV9	TRBJ1-1	15
TGTGCCAGCAGGGCTAGCGGGAGTGAGACCCAGTACTTC	CASRASGSETQYF	TRBD2	-	TRBV6-5	TRBJ2-5	13
TGTGCCAGCTCATGGACTAGCGGGAGGGCCGAGACCCAGTACTTC	CASSWTSGRAETQYF	TRBD2	-	TRBV18	TRBJ2-5	15
TGTGCCAGCAGTCCCCGGGGGAGGGGCCAAATCACCGGGGAGCTGTTTTTT	CASSPRGRGQITGELFF	TRBD2	-	TRBV7-2	TRBJ2-2	17
TGTGCCATCATAAGGACAGCGGGGACTGAAGCTTTCTTT	CAIIRTAGTEAFF	-	-	TRBV10-3	TRBJ1-1	13
TGTGCCAGCAGCTCGGTAGCGGGAGGATACAATGAGCAGTTCTTC	CASSSVAGGYNEQFF	TRBD2	-	TRBV7-2	TRBJ2-1	15
TGTGCCAGCAGCTCAGGATCAGAAGATACGCAGTATTTT	CASSSGSEDTQYF	-	-	TRBV7-3	TRBJ2-3	13
TGCAGTGCTAGTTTTCGGGGGGGGGACTACGAGCAGTACTTC	CSASFRGGDYEQYF	TRBD2	-	TRBV20-1	TRBJ2-7	14
TGTGCCAGCAGCAACCCCCCCGGGATCTTCGCCTTC	CASSNPPGIFAF	-	once	TRBV28	TRBJ1-2	12
TGTGCCAGCAGCTTGCGACTAGCGGGAAAGAACACCGGGGAGCTGTTTTTT	CASSLRLAGKNTGELFF	TRBD2	-	TRBV7-2	TRBJ2-2	17
TGTGCCAGCAGTCCCAGGGAGAACACTGAAGCTTTCTTT	CASSPRENTEAFF	-	-	TRBV6-6	TRBJ1-1	13
TGTGCCAGCTCGCCCGGAGGCGGGTTGGGCGAGCAGTACTTC	CASSPGGGLGEQYF	-	-	TRBV18	TRBJ2-7	14